The T cell receptor (beta chain) under discussion was sequenced for a study of blood T cell repertoires in COVID-19. This table comes from immunoSEQ multiplex PCR, and its TCRdb copy is limited to in-frame clones, with some not included. Among 150,000 to 200,000 clones, roughly 76% were seen once, and the ten largest hold 12%. This sequence originates from an elderly woman with COVID-19, enrolled during active disease. The sample was peripheral blood.

CDR3 sequence reads: CASSLGSRRDTQYF. CDR3 DNA sequence: TGTGCCAGCAGCTTGGGGAGCCGTCGCGATACGCAGTATTTT. This chain links TRBV7-8 with TRBJ2-3; D is possibly TRBD2 (5 bases). This CDR3 comprises 14 residues. Germline V gene lookup returns CDR1 SGHVS and CDR2 FQNEAQ. The germline V and J ends were trimmed by 3 bases and 6 bases, with 13 bases remaining between them.